This TCR beta chain is drawn from a study of CD8+ T cells in alopecia areata. Study-level background: Treated patients took oral tofacitinib at 5 to 10 mg twice daily. General study results and limits: Under tofacitinib, fewer expanded CD8+ clones appeared among the top 100 scalp clones.

V dropped 2 bases and J dropped 5 bases, with 6 bases sitting between them. This CDR3 spans 11 amino acids. Germline V CDR1 and CDR2: GTSNPN, SVGIG (reference sequence). Indicated treatment: oral pan-JAK inhibitor, 5-10 mg twice daily. Investigators isolated RNA and reverse transcribed it into cDNA to act as the sequencing template. Clones were sequenced by immunoSEQ multiplex PCR, and TCRdb holds only the in-frame ones, with some missing. Here the sample spans about 200,000 clones, roughly three fifths being singletons. Comments on this clone: The antigen remains unidentified.

Sequencing used CD4+ T cells sorted from blood, obtained at week 4, from a patient treated with tofacitinib. The chain recombines TRBV30 with TRBJ2-5, with no clear D. The TCR was taken from a human donor with alopecia areata. DNA of the CDR3: TGTGCCTGGAGTTCGGCGGAGACCCAGTACTTC. It yields the protein CAWSSAETQYF. Based on the CDR3 plus reference TRBV30 and TRBJ2-5, the full variable domain is SQTIHQWPATLVQPVGSPLSLECTVEGTSNPNLYWYRQAAGRGLQLLFYSVGIGQISSEVPQNLSASRPQDRQFILSSKKLLLSDSGFYLCAWSSAETQYFGPGTRLLVL.